This is a list of T cell receptor beta chains from one sample in a study of a mutant IDH1 vaccine in newly diagnosed glioma. Data came from immunoSEQ multiplex PCR; TCRdb stores just in-frame clones and leaves some out. This table has around 31,000 clones, over 65% appearing once. Their target antigens are unknown. The sample in question was PBMCs, obtained from a glioma patient whose treatment included an IDH1 peptide vaccine. These receptors were obtained from a man aged 25-40 years with glioma. Each CDR3 is given with its conserved first and last residue. Fields, in order: CDR3 length, V gene, clone size, J gene, D gene, CDR3 DNA, CDR3 protein. D genes are given only for firm matches. For some rows the clone size is stated as once, few or many, or as a class when expanded; others skip it.

length: 17; V: TRBV5-1; size: NA; J: TRBJ2-6; D: NA; DNA: TGCGCCAGCAGCCGCGGACGTACTAGCTCTGGGGCCAACGTCCTGACTTTC; CDR3: CASSRGRTSSGANVLTF
length: 14; V: TRBV5-1; size: NA; J: TRBJ1-1; D: TRBD1; DNA: TGCGCCAGCAGCGTGACACAGGGGTACACTGAAGCTTTCTTT; CDR3: CASSVTQGYTEAFF
length: 11; V: TRBV14; size: NA; J: TRBJ2-5; D: NA; DNA: TGTGCCAGCAGCCAAGGATCTAACCAGTACTTC; CDR3: CASSQGSNQYF
length: 14; V: TRBV19; size: NA; J: TRBJ2-1; D: TRBD1; DNA: TGTGCCAGTAGACAGGGGCCGAGAGACAATGAGCAGTTCTTC; CDR3: CASRQGPRDNEQFF
length: 16; V: TRBV5-1; size: once; J: TRBJ2-1; D: NA; DNA: TGCGCCAGCAGCCTACAGGGTGCCCCCTCCTACAATGAGCAGTTCTTC; CDR3: CASSLQGAPSYNEQFF
length: 15; V: TRBV7-9; size: NA; J: TRBJ2-3; D: NA; DNA: TGTGCCAGCAGCTTTTTTACCCTTCTACCAGATACGCAGTATTTT; CDR3: CASSFFTLLPDTQYF
length: 16; V: TRBV29-1; size: NA; J: TRBJ2-1; D: TRBD2; DNA: TGCAGCGTTGACGGACTAGCGGGAGGGGCCTACAATGAGCAGTTCTTC; CDR3: CSVDGLAGGAYNEQFF
length: 15; V: TRBV5-1; size: NA; J: TRBJ1-1; D: NA; DNA: TGCGCCAGCAGCTTGGCTGGGGGGGTAAGCGCTGAAGCTTTCTTT; CDR3: CASSLAGGVSAEAFF
length: 15; V: TRBV6-5; size: NA; J: TRBJ2-2; D: TRBD2; DNA: TGTGCCAGCAGTAAACTAGCGGGAGGGCCGTGGGAGCTGTTTTTT; CDR3: CASSKLAGGPWELFF
length: 16; V: TRBV5-4; size: NA; J: TRBJ2-5; D: NA; DNA: TGTGCCAGCAGCTCCGTTACCGGGTCCTACGGGGAGACCCAGTACTTC; CDR3: CASSSVTGSYGETQYF
length: 13; V: TRBV12-5; size: NA; J: TRBJ2-2; D: NA; DNA: TGTGCTAGTGCCCGAGAGTACACCGGGGAGCTGTTTTTT; CDR3: CASAREYTGELFF
length: 14; V: TRBV5-1; size: NA; J: TRBJ1-1; D: NA; DNA: TGCGCCAGCAGCTTGGGCCTAACCGACACTGAAGCTTTCTTT; CDR3: CASSLGLTDTEAFF
length: 14; V: TRBV30; size: once; J: TRBJ2-7; D: NA; DNA: TGTGCCTGGAGTGGGGGGGGCGGAGGCCGAGAGCAGTACTTC; CDR3: CAWSGGGGGREQYF
length: 15; V: TRBV7-7; size: NA; J: TRBJ2-3; D: NA; DNA: TGTGCCAGCAGCTTAGAACTAGCTTCGGCAGATACGCAGTATTTT; CDR3: CASSLELASADTQYF
length: 14; V: TRBV27; size: NA; J: TRBJ2-1; D: TRBD2; DNA: TGTGCCAGCAGTCCTAGCGGGAGGATCAATGAGCAGTTCTTC; CDR3: CASSPSGRINEQFF
length: 12; V: TRBV7-8; size: NA; J: TRBJ2-7; D: NA; DNA: TGTGCCAGCAGCCTCGGGTCCTACGAGCAGTACTTC; CDR3: CASSLGSYEQYF
length: 17; V: TRBV4-2; size: NA; J: TRBJ2-3; D: NA; DNA: TGTGCCAGCAGCCAACGGGTGACAGGGACTAGCACAGATACGCAGTATTTT; CDR3: CASSQRVTGTSTDTQYF
length: 14; V: TRBV5-1; size: NA; J: TRBJ1-2; D: NA; DNA: TGCGCCAGCAGCTTTTTCGTGTCGGATGACGGCTACACCTTC; CDR3: CASSFFVSDDGYTF
length: 15; V: TRBV6-1; size: NA; J: TRBJ2-7; D: TRBD2; DNA: TGTGCCAGCAGTGAAGGAAGGACTAGCGGATACGAGCAGTACTTC; CDR3: CASSEGRTSGYEQYF
length: 18; V: TRBV11-2; size: NA; J: TRBJ1-3; D: TRBD1; DNA: TGTGCCAGCAGCCGACAGGGGGCTTCCACCTTCTCTGGAAACACCATATATTTT; CDR3: CASSRQGASTFSGNTIYF
length: 15; V: TRBV7-2; size: NA; J: TRBJ2-7; D: NA; DNA: TGTGCCAGCAGCTTAGCGCAGGGTAGCGTCTACGAGCAGTACTTC; CDR3: CASSLAQGSVYEQYF
length: 15; V: TRBV2; size: NA; J: TRBJ1-5; D: NA; DNA: TGTGCCAGCAGTGACCAGGCAGGGGGCAATCAGCCCCAGCATTTT; CDR3: CASSDQAGGNQPQHF
length: 13; V: TRBV27; size: NA; J: TRBJ2-7; D: TRBD1; DNA: TGTGCCAGCAGTACTGGACAGGACTACGAGCAGTACTTC; CDR3: CASSTGQDYEQYF
length: 14; V: TRBV18; size: NA; J: TRBJ2-1; D: TRBD2; DNA: TGTGCCAGCTCACCACCACTAGCGGGAGGGGGGCAGTTCTTC; CDR3: CASSPPLAGGGQFF
length: 14; V: TRBV5-5; size: NA; J: TRBJ2-7; D: NA; DNA: TGTGCCAGCAGCCCTATCCGGGACACCAGCCAGCAGTACTTC; CDR3: CASSPIRDTSQQYF
length: 14; V: TRBV21-1; size: once; J: TRBJ2-7; D: NA; DNA: TGTGCCAGCAGCAATTTAAGACAAATGCACGAGCAGTACTTC; CDR3: CASSNLRQMHEQYF
length: 14; V: TRBV9; size: NA; J: TRBJ2-7; D: TRBD2; DNA: TGTGCCACCAGTGGACTAGCAATTATCTACGAGCAGTACTTC; CDR3: CATSGLAIIYEQYF
length: 14; V: TRBV9; size: NA; J: TRBJ1-2; D: NA; DNA: TGTGCCAGCAGCCCTGGGACAACTAACTATGGCTACACCTTC; CDR3: CASSPGTTNYGYTF
length: 15; V: TRBV7-2; size: NA; J: TRBJ2-5; D: TRBD2; DNA: TGTGCCAGCAGCTTAGGATCGGGAGGACAAGAGACCCAGTACTTC; CDR3: CASSLGSGGQETQYF
length: 19; V: TRBV10-3; size: NA; J: TRBJ1-2; D: TRBD1; DNA: TGTGCCATCAGTGAGGTCGGTCGGGACAGGGGGCGAATCAACTATGGCTACACCTTC; CDR3: CAISEVGRDRGRINYGYTF
length: 14; V: TRBV6-1; size: NA; J: TRBJ2-3; D: NA; DNA: TGTGCCAGCACGTACGGCGGGGGCACAGATACGCAGTATTTT; CDR3: CASTYGGGTDTQYF
length: 14; V: TRBV6-5; size: few; J: TRBJ1-5; D: NA; DNA: TGTGCCAGCAGTCCGAATTATAGCAATCAGCCCCAGCATTTT; CDR3: CASSPNYSNQPQHF
length: 12; V: TRBV9; size: NA; J: TRBJ2-7; D: TRBD2; DNA: TGTGCCAGCAGCCCGGGGGGCTACGAGCAGTACTTC; CDR3: CASSPGGYEQYF
length: 13; V: TRBV9; size: NA; J: TRBJ1-1; D: NA; DNA: TGTGCCAGCAGCGTAGTTGGGGACACTGAAGCTTTCTTT; CDR3: CASSVVGDTEAFF
length: 14; V: TRBV7-9; size: NA; J: TRBJ2-2; D: TRBD1; DNA: TGTGCCAGCAGCGCCCGACAGGGGAACGGGGAGCTGTTTTTT; CDR3: CASSARQGNGELFF
length: 14; V: TRBV5-1; size: NA; J: TRBJ1-2; D: NA; DNA: TGCGCCAGCAGCCCCGGGACGGTAAACTATGGCTACACCTTC; CDR3: CASSPGTVNYGYTF
length: 14; V: TRBV4-1; size: once; J: TRBJ1-3; D: NA; DNA: TGCGCCAGCAGGGGCAGCTACTCTGGAAACACCATATATTTT; CDR3: CASRGSYSGNTIYF
length: 13; V: TRBV6-6; size: NA; J: TRBJ1-1; D: NA; DNA: TGTGCCAGCAAAGGACAGCGGGTAACTGAAGCTTTCTTT; CDR3: CASKGQRVTEAFF
length: 14; V: TRBV9; size: NA; J: TRBJ2-5; D: TRBD2; DNA: TGTGCCAGCAGCGTAGTGGGGGGAGGGGAGACCCAGTACTTC; CDR3: CASSVVGGGETQYF
length: 14; V: TRBV6-5; size: NA; J: TRBJ2-7; D: TRBD1; DNA: TGTGCCAGCAGTTACGACAGGGCTGTGGGCGAGCAGTACTTC; CDR3: CASSYDRAVGEQYF
length: 15; V: TRBV7-9; size: NA; J: TRBJ2-2; D: NA; DNA: TGTGCCAGCACGCTGGACAGAACGAACACCGGGGAGCTGTTTTTT; CDR3: CASTLDRTNTGELFF
length: 17; V: TRBV5-4; size: few; J: TRBJ2-1; D: TRBD2; DNA: TGTGCCAGCAGCCCTGCGACTAGCTTCTTAGGTTACGATGAGCAGTTCTTC; CDR3: CASSPATSFLGYDEQFF
length: 18; V: TRBV18; size: once; J: TRBJ1-5; D: NA; DNA: TGTGCCAGCTCACCACCGTCGGCAGGGTTGTGGAGCAATCAGCCCCAGCATTTT; CDR3: CASSPPSAGLWSNQPQHF
length: 16; V: TRBV30; size: NA; J: TRBJ1-5; D: NA; DNA: TGTGCCTGGAGTGTACCGGGGCACCTTAGCAATCAGCCCCAGCATTTT; CDR3: CAWSVPGHLSNQPQHF
length: 13; V: TRBV27; size: NA; J: TRBJ2-7; D: NA; DNA: TGTGCCAGCAGCCCGACTGTGGAGGACGAGCAGTACTTC; CDR3: CASSPTVEDEQYF
length: 16; V: TRBV9; size: NA; J: TRBJ1-5; D: TRBD1; DNA: TGTGCCAGCAGCGTAGGAACAGGGGGCGAGAATCAGCCCCAGCATTTT; CDR3: CASSVGTGGENQPQHF
length: 16; V: TRBV6-6; size: NA; J: TRBJ2-5; D: TRBD2; DNA: TGTGCCAGCAGTTACTCGCTGGGACTATACCAAGAGACCCAGTACTTC; CDR3: CASSYSLGLYQETQYF
length: 13; V: TRBV29-1; size: NA; J: TRBJ1-2; D: NA; DNA: TGCAGCGGGGGTCCGGGCAGGGGCGACGGCTACACCTTC; CDR3: CSGGPGRGDGYTF
length: 13; V: TRBV4-1; size: few; J: TRBJ2-3; D: NA; DNA: TGCGCCAGCAGCCAGAGGAGCACAGATACGCAGTATTTT; CDR3: CASSQRSTDTQYF
length: 15; V: TRBV4-1; size: NA; J: TRBJ2-1; D: NA; DNA: TGCGCCAGCAGCTACCGGGACTCCTCCTACAATGAGCAGTTCTTC; CDR3: CASSYRDSSYNEQFF